These 15 T cell receptor beta chains originate from one sample sequenced in a study of cytotoxic CD8 clonotypes in ibrutinib-treated CLL. The method was immunoSEQ multiplex PCR; TCRdb's version includes in-frame clones alone and lacks a portion of them. The sample lists 6,500 to 9,500 clones, around 80% occurring once. The source material was PBMCs, sampled before ibrutinib treatment. The origin of the receptors is a human donor with chronic lymphocytic leukemia.

This clone ranks as medium-sized. The chain employs TRBV9 and TRBJ1-4; D not certain. The CDR3 is 14 residues long. Trimming removed 5 bases from V and 5 bases from J, with 13 bases in between. Germline V CDR1 and CDR2: SGDLS, YYNGEE. The CDR3, as DNA: TGTGCCAGCAGTGGAGGCGGGCAGAATGAAAAACTGTTTTTT. Its translation is CASSGGGQNEKLFF.

The genes are TRBV19 and TRBJ1-2; D possibly corresponds to TRBD1 (5 bases). V was clipped by 6 bases and J by 4 bases, with 15 bases between them. Germline V gene sequence: CDR1 LNHDA, CDR2 SQIVND (reference sequence). The CDR3 has 14 amino acids. CDR3 DNA sequence: TGTGCCAGTAGCCGGGACGTATTAAGCTATGGCTACACCTTC. This gives the protein CASSRDVLSYGYTF. Full variable domain (missing parts from reference TRBV19 and TRBJ1-2): DGGITQSPKYLFRKEGQNVTLSCEQNLNHDAMYWYRQDPGQGLRLIYYSQIVNDFQKGDIAEGYSVSREKKESFPLTVTSAQKNPTAFYLCASSRDVLSYGYTFGSGTRLTVV.

The chain recombines TRBV5-6 with TRBJ1-2; D possibly corresponds to TRBD1 (5 bases). The CDR3 is made up of 15 amino acids. Germline CDR1 and CDR2: SGHDT and YYEEEE. The ends were cut back, 3 bases at V and 4 bases at J, with 16 bases in the middle. The CDR3 DNA reads TGTGCCAGCAGCTCCCGGACCAGGGAGGCCTATGGCTACACCTTC. This encodes CASSSRTREAYGYTF. Drawing the rest from reference TRBV5-6 and TRBJ1-2, the complete variable domain is DAGVTQSPTHLIKTRGQQVTLRCSPKSGHDTVSWYQQALGQGPQFIFQYYEEEERQRGNFPDRFSGHQFPNYSSELNVNALLLGDSALYLCASSSRTREAYGYTFGSGTRLTVV.

The J gene is TRBJ1-4, the V gene TRBV28, with D possibly TRBD1 on 5 matching bases. Per germline, CDR1 MDHEN and CDR2 SYDVKM. This CDR3 region has 16 residues. Trimming took 6 bases from V and 2 from J, leaving 16 bases between them. The CDR3 region has the DNA TGTGCCAGCAGCCGCCCCCCAGGGCTGACTAATGAAAAACTGTTTTTT. Protein: CASSRPPGLTNEKLFF.

This chain links TRBV7-8 with TRBJ2-3; 11 nucleotides align to TRBD2. V dropped 5 bases and J dropped 6; count of bases not matched to a gene: 13. Germline-derived CDR1 and CDR2 are SGHVS and FQNEAQ. This CDR3 is 17 amino acids long. CDR3 DNA sequence: TGTGCCAGCAGCCCTTCAAATAGCGGGGGGGCATTGGATACGCAGTATTTT. This sequence encodes CASSPSNSGGALDTQYF.

This rearrangement joins TRBV5-8 to TRBJ2-1; D unclear. V was shortened by 0 bases and J by 3 bases, with 4 bases between the two germline ends. Germline-derived CDR1 and CDR2 are SGHTS and YDEGEE. CDR3 length: 13 amino acids. The CDR3 DNA is TGTGCCAGCAGCTTGGAAAGCTACAATGAGCAGTTCTTC. Its protein product is CASSLESYNEQFF.

The V gene is TRBV6-1, the J gene TRBJ1-2, with 7 nucleotides matching TRBD1. The CDR3 sequence is 12 residues long. Germline-derived CDR1 and CDR2 are MNHNS and SASEGT. V gave up 6 bases and J gave up 7 bases; unmatched junction bases: 5. This CDR3 reads CASRGAGGGYTF. The CDR3 DNA sequence: TGTGCCAGCAGGGGGGCAGGGGGTGGCTACACCTTC.

The chain carries TRBV6-1 and TRBJ2-7, with D unclear. This CDR3 is built from 15 residues. The germline CDR1 and CDR2 sequences are MNHNS and SASEGT. V lost 6 bases, J lost 0 bases, and 15 bases lay in between. The CDR3 nucleotides read TGTGCCAGCAGCGCCACGTTTTCCGGCTCCTACGAGCAGTACTTC. This sequence encodes CASSATFSGSYEQYF.

The chain combines TRBV5-1 with TRBJ2-3; D ambiguous. The CDR3 consists of 13 residues. Trimming removed 6 bases at V and 0 bases at J, with 8 bases between. The germline V gene has CDR1 SGHRS and CDR2 YFSETQ. CDR3 bases: TGCGCCAGCACAGGAACTAGCACAGATACGCAGTATTTT. The encoded protein is CASTGTSTDTQYF.

The chain links TRBV7-2 to TRBJ1-1, with D uncertain. Looked up from germline, CDR1 is SGHTA and CDR2 is FQGNSA. The CDR3 is made up of 15 amino acids. V lost 1 base and J lost 4, with 13 bases in between. CDR3 loop: CASSLESGFGTEAFF. DNA for the CDR3: TGTGCCAGCAGCTTAGAATCGGGGTTTGGCACTGAAGCTTTCTTT.

The V gene is TRBV7-2, the J gene TRBJ2-3; D possibly corresponds to TRBD1 (5 bases). V was clipped by 3 bases and J by 1 base, with 8 bases between them. This CDR3 spans 14 amino acids. Germline assignment: CDR1 SGHTA and CDR2 FQGNSA. CDR3: CASSLGPRTDTQYF. In DNA, the CDR3 is TGTGCCAGCAGCTTGGGGCCCCGCACAGATACGCAGTATTTT.

The V and J genes are TRBV11-2 and TRBJ2-3; 12 nucleotides match TRBD2. The germline V gene encodes CDR1 SGHAT and CDR2 FQNNGV. The ends lost 5 bases at V and 6 bases at J; junction bases unmatched: 12. The CDR3 runs to 17 residues. In nucleotides, the CDR3 is TGTGCCAGCAGCCCTATCGCTAGCGGGAGGGCGACGGATACGCAGTATTTT. It specifies CASSPIASGRATDTQYF.

The chain joins TRBV20-1 to TRBJ2-5; D gene unclear. With 4 bases removed from V and 5 bases from J, the gap between germline ends came to 8 bases. The CDR3 runs 11 residues. Germline V CDR1 and CDR2: DFQATT, SNEGSKA (reference sequence). The CDR3 spells CSANDGETQYF. The CDR3 DNA is TGCAGTGCTAACGACGGGGAGACCCAGTACTTC.

This rearrangement joins TRBV27 to TRBJ1-2; the match to TRBD1 covers 7 bases. Germline-derived CDR1 and CDR2 are MNHEY and SMNVEV (reference sequence). Unmatched junction bases numbered 14, after V lost 5 bases and J lost 5 bases. The CDR3 length is 16 residues. The CDR3 sequence: CASSLITGDSRYGYTF. CDR3 nucleotide sequence: TGTGCCAGCAGTCTGATAACCGGGGACAGCCGATATGGCTACACCTTC.

The chain links TRBV7-8 to TRBJ2-7; 14 nucleotides match TRBD2. The CDR3 sequence is 18 residues long. Trimming took 4 bases from V and 0 from J; bases not matched to a gene: 8. The V gene's germline CDR1 is SGHVS and CDR2 FQNEAQ. The CDR3 loop reads CASSSGLAGGRGSYEQYF. The CDR3 DNA reads TGTGCCAGCAGCTCCGGACTAGCGGGGGGTCGGGGCTCCTACGAGCAGTACTTC.